This T cell receptor beta chain derives from a study of beta chain features in type 1 diabetes. Germline V gives CDR1 LGHNA, CDR2 YNFKEQ. The CDR3 consists of 16 residues. The ends were cut back, 4 bases at V and 0 bases at J, with 15 bases in the middle. With respect to this clone: The antigen is undetermined.

Expressed TCRB transcripts got sequenced, as all isolated RNA was reverse transcribed. Some clones are missing from TCRdb's copy, which holds only in-frame ones; the method was immunoSEQ multiplex PCR. The repertoire includes under 300,000 clones, roughly 25% of them detected once, and about 0.011% sits in the top ten. Points from the study as a whole: Patients with type 1 diabetes carried fewer insertions and had more deletions at their VDJ junctions. Moderately but significantly shorter TCRB CDR3s were found in Type 1 diabetes patients in all four CD4+ subsets.

The V call is TRBV4-2, the J call TRBJ2-5; D may be TRBD2 (5 bases). The TCR sequence derives from a woman aged 25 to 45 with type 1 diabetes. The sequencing input was naive CD4+ T cells from blood. CDR3 coding DNA: TGTGCCAGCAGCCCTCGGATAGCGTCCCACCAAGAGACCCAGTACTTC. It specifies CASSPRIASHQETQYF.